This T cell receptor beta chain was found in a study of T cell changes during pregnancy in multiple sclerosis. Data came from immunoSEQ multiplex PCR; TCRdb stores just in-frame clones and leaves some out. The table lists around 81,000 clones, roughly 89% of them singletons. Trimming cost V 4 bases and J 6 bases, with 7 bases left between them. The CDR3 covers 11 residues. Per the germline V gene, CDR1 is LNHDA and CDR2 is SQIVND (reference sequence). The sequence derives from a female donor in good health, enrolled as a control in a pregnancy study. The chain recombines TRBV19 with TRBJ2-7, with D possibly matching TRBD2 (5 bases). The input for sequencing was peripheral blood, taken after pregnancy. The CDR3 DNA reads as TGTGCCAGTAGTACCGGGGTCGAGCAGTACTTC. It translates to CASSTGVEQYF.